Below, one T cell receptor (beta chain) is given with its context. What it binds is unknown. cDNA synthesis used the whole RNA isolate, giving expressed TCRB sequences. Generated by immunoSEQ multiplex PCR, the TCRdb table keeps only in-frame clones and is missing some. The profile shows 620,000 or so clones, around 15% of them singletons. One heparinised blood draw, averaging roughly 120 mL, came from each donor. Isolation of CD4+ naive, central memory, regulatory and stem cell-like memory cells was achieved by sorting via CD45RO/CCR7/CD25/CD127/CD95/CD27. Each sorted fraction was over 95% pure. These data come from a study of beta chain features in type 1 diabetes. Regarding the study as a whole: Significant though moderate, a shortening of TCRB CDR3s appeared in all four CD4+ subsets of Type 1 diabetes patients.

Germline-derived CDR1 and CDR2 are KGHSH and LQKENI. The CDR3 is 13 residues long. The V segment lost 5 bases and the J segment 7 bases; nucleotides outside the gene matches: 3. The receptor's source is a man younger than 35 in good health. The chain links TRBV18 to TRBJ1-1; 11 positions agree with TRBD1. Material for sequencing was naive CD4+ T cells from blood. The CDR3 sequence: CASSWDRGVEAFF. The CDR3 nucleotides read TGTGCCAGCTCATGGGACAGGGGGGTTGAAGCTTTCTTT.